The clone carrying this T cell receptor (beta chain) was detected many times. This entry comes from a study of T cells in Graves' hyperthyroidism and ophthalmopathy. It was RNA transcripts that yielded the amplified TCR beta CDR3 regions. The primer set for the first-round RT-PCR of the TCR CDR3 was HTBI. TCRdb processed the multiplex PCR reads anew with MiXCR; each CDR3 protein has one entry. This sample carries a few hundred thousand distinct CDR3 sequences, around 13% of them seen once, and the ten largest clones take 9.2%. V was clipped by 7 bases and J by 1 base, with 8 bases between them. This CDR3 spans 12 amino acids. Germline assignment: CDR1 DFQATT and CDR2 SNEGSKA (reference sequence).

J is TRBJ1-5 and V is TRBV20-1, with no clear D. The clonotype comes from a woman younger than 35 with Graves' hyperthyroidism. Sequenced: blood. CDR3 DNA sequence: TGCAGTGTAAGGCGGAGCAATCAGCCCCAGCATTTT. Its translation: CSVRRSNQPQHF.